One sample yielded the 10 T cell receptor beta chains listed below, sequenced in a study of OX40 agonist ivuxolimab in advanced cancers. TCRdb's copy holds only in-frame clones and misses some; the assay was immunoSEQ multiplex PCR. Altogether roughly 28,000 clones are present, roughly 80% being singletons, with the ten largest covering about 29%. The starting material was CD4+ or CD8+ T cells sorted from blood, obtained in a trial of the OX40 agonist ivuxolimab. Every receptor here comes from an adult with an advanced solid tumor such as melanoma, head and neck, liver or kidney cancer.

In its sample, this clone ranks as medium-sized. This chain connects TRBV7-6 to TRBJ2-7; D remains ambiguous. Germline loops: CDR1 SGHVS, CDR2 FNYEAQ. This CDR3 contains 13 residues. V dropped 5 bases and J dropped 5 bases, with 13 bases sitting between them. The chain's CDR3 is CASSHWAGDEQYF. As DNA, the CDR3 is TGTGCCAGCAGCCACTGGGCCGGAGACGAGCAGTACTTC.

This clone has a single count. The chain couples TRBV29-1 to TRBJ2-3, with TRBD2 matching over 12 bases. This CDR3 is built from 14 residues. The germline V gene has CDR1 SQVTM and CDR2 ANQGSEA. The V gene end was trimmed by 7 bases and the J gene end by 11 bases; junction bases not matched to a gene: 13. CDR3 residues: CSGWTSGKNFGQYF. As DNA, the CDR3 is TGCAGCGGATGGACTAGCGGGAAAAATTTCGGGCAGTATTTT.

The chain employs TRBV6-4 and TRBJ2-1; 10 bases are shared with TRBD2. The CDR3 runs to 16 residues. V shed 4 bases, J shed 4 bases, and the junction held 7 bases outside the gene matches. The germline gives CDR1 MRHNA, CDR2 SNTAGT. CDR3 DNA sequence: TGTGCCAGCAGTGGCTTAGCGGGAGGATCTTACAATGAGCAGTTCTTC. Translation gives CASSGLAGGSYNEQFF.

Turning to this clone: Germline is not matched at one junction end, which may reflect a read error. The gene calls are TRBV7-7 and TRBJ2-7; D is unclear. The CDR3 has 13 residues. Germline V gene data show CDR1 as SSHAT and CDR2 as FNYEAQ (reference sequence). CDR3 sequence: CASSLSADYEQYF. In DNA form, the CDR3 reads TGTGCTAGCAGCTTATCCGCGGATTACGAGCAGTACTTC.

For the CDR3, the DNA is TGTGCCAGCTCGGGACAGGGGGAAAATAGGCCCAACAATGAGCAGTTCTTC. Encoded protein: CASSGQGENRPNNEQFF. The chain employs TRBV19 and TRBJ2-1; 11 nucleotides match TRBD1. This CDR3 is built from 17 residues. Unmatched junction bases numbered 15, after V lost 9 bases and J lost 5 bases. Germline V gives CDR1 LNHDA, CDR2 SQIVND (reference sequence).

This clone is a singleton in its sample. The chain uses TRBV29-1 and TRBJ2-7; no definite D call. This CDR3 contains 10 residues. Per germline, CDR1 SQVTM and CDR2 ANQGSEA. V lost 6 bases, J lost 3 bases, and 6 bases lay in between. The CDR3 spells CSVADYEQYF. The CDR3 region has the DNA TGCAGCGTAGCCGACTACGAGCAGTACTTC.

This clone was counted at least ten times. J is TRBJ1-2 and V is TRBV6-1; 10 bases align to TRBD1. V was pared by 4 bases and J by 2 bases, with 7 bases of the junction left unmatched. Germline CDR1 MNHNS, CDR2 SASEGT. The CDR3 is 16 amino acids. For the CDR3, the DNA is TGTGCCAGCAGTGCCCAGGGACAGGGGATAAACTATGGCTACACCTTC. Its protein is CASSAQGQGINYGYTF.

The V call is TRBV5-1, the J call TRBJ1-2, with 7 bases lining up with TRBD1. Germline V gives CDR1 SGHRS, CDR2 YFSETQ. The CDR3 covers 11 residues. The J segment lost 7 bases and the V segment lost 6 bases, leaving 3 bases of the junction unmatched. Here the CDR3 reads CASKGAGGYTF. The CDR3 DNA follows: TGCGCCAGCAAGGGGGCGGGTGGCTACACCTTC.

This clone has more than one count but fewer than ten. The DNA for the CDR3 is TGTGCCAGCAGCCAGGACAGGGGAAATAATTCACCCCTCCACTTT. It is translated as CASSQDRGNNSPLHF. The chain is built from TRBV4-2 and TRBJ1-6, with 9 nucleotides matching TRBD1. Per the germline V gene, CDR1 is LGHNA and CDR2 is YNFKEQ. This CDR3 has 15 amino acids. J was trimmed by 5 bases and V by 3 bases; bases with no gene match: 2.

The chain is built from TRBV5-1 and TRBJ1-1; 8 bases fit TRBD1. This CDR3 is built from 16 residues. The V gene end was trimmed by 4 bases and the J gene end by 2 bases; junction bases not matched to a gene: 10. Germline loops: CDR1 SGHRS, CDR2 YFSETQ. DNA for the CDR3: TGCGCCAGCAGCAATGGACAGGGAGGGTTTAACACTGAAGCTTTCTTT. Translated: CASSNGQGGFNTEAFF.